Presented here are 21 T cell receptor beta chains from one specimen sequenced in a study of blood T cell repertoires in COVID-19. TCRdb's table, derived via immunoSEQ multiplex PCR, lists solely in-frame clones and lacks some. The table includes some 250,000 clones, over 70% detected once. Sequenced sample: peripheral blood. Source of these receptors: a man in his forties with acute or convalescent COVID-19.

This chain links TRBV27 with TRBJ2-7; no definite D call. V lost 5 bases to trimming and J lost 7 bases, with 18 bases between them. CDR3 length: 14 residues. Per germline, CDR1 MNHEY and CDR2 SMNVEV (reference sequence). The CDR3 sequence is CASSPLYTSGEQYF. CDR3 nucleotide sequence: TGTGCCAGCAGTCCACTTTATACCTCGGGTGAGCAGTACTTC.

This rearrangement joins TRBV14 to TRBJ2-7; possible D gene TRBD1, 6 bases. The CDR3 extends over 15 amino acids. Germline loops: CDR1 SGHDN, CDR2 FVKESK. V was cut by 4 bases and J by 6 bases, with 19 bases left in between. CDR3 coding DNA: TGTGCCAGCAGCCCCCATCGAAAAAACAGGGCCGAGCAGTACTTC. This codes for CASSPHRKNRAEQYF.

The rearrangement joins TRBV29-1 to TRBJ1-2; 7 bases map to TRBD1. V trimming: 6 bases; J trimming: 4 bases; junction bases outside the gene matches: 11. Germline V CDR1 and CDR2: SQVTM, ANQGSEA. This CDR3 has 14 amino acids. CDR3 sequence: CSVSTSDRLYGYTF. As DNA, the CDR3 is TGCAGCGTCTCTACATCGGACAGGCTCTATGGCTACACCTTC.

The chain combines TRBV7-2 with TRBJ1-6, with unresolved D. V dropped 4 bases and J dropped 10 bases, with 23 bases sitting between them. The CDR3 loop spans 17 amino acids. The germline gives CDR1 SGHTA, CDR2 FQGNSA. CDR3 bases: TGTGCCAGCAGCTCCAAACTTGTTGATTCAGACTTATCACCCCTCCACTTT. It yields the protein CASSSKLVDSDLSPLHF.

The V gene is TRBV5-1, the J gene TRBJ2-2, with 7 bases identical to TRBD1. Germline V gene data show CDR1 as SGHRS and CDR2 as YFSETQ. This CDR3 is 15 amino acids long. V trimming: 1 base; J trimming: 4 bases; junction bases outside the gene matches: 4. The CDR3 loop is CASSLQGVGTGELFF. The CDR3 bases are TGCGCCAGCAGCTTGCAGGGGGTAGGCACCGGGGAGCTGTTTTTT.

This chain links TRBV5-4 with TRBJ1-4; D might be TRBD1 (6 bases). Germline-derived CDR1 and CDR2 are SGHNT and YYREEE (reference sequence). Trimming pared 4 bases from V and 2 bases from J, leaving 15 bases between. This CDR3 has 16 amino acids. The chain's CDR3 is CASSPGHPGTNEKLFF. CDR3 bases: TGTGCCAGCAGCCCGGGACACCCTGGGACTAATGAAAAACTGTTTTTT.

The chain has TRBV7-2 and TRBJ1-1; D is uncertain. V was cut by 3 bases and J by 5 bases, with 10 bases left in between. Germline CDR1 SGHTA, CDR2 FQGNSA. The CDR3 is 13 amino acids. The CDR3 nucleotides are TGTGCCAGCAGCTTTCAGCCGGAGACTGAAGCTTTCTTT. Translating it yields CASSFQPETEAFF. The full variable domain, rest sourced from reference TRBV7-2 and TRBJ1-1, is GAGVSQSPSNKVTEKGKDVELRCDPISGHTALYWYRQSLGQGLEFLIYFQGNSAPDKSGLPSDRFSAERTGGSVSTLTIQRTQQEDSAVYLCASSFQPETEAFFGQGTRLTVV.

The V call is TRBV10-2, the J call TRBJ1-2; 8 nucleotides line up with TRBD1. After removal of 6 bases from V and 6 bases from J, the junction contained 6 bases not matched to a gene. This CDR3 has 13 amino acids. Looked up from germline, CDR1 is WSHSY and CDR2 is SAAADI. The CDR3 spells CASSFGGQDGYTF. CDR3 in DNA: TGCGCCAGCAGCTTCGGGGGACAGGATGGCTACACCTTC.

The chain uses TRBV5-1 and TRBJ2-5, with D perhaps TRBD1 (6 bases). Germline assignment: CDR1 SGHRS and CDR2 YFSETQ. Trimming stripped 3 bases from V and 1 base from J, with 10 bases between. The CDR3 is 14 residues long. The CDR3 nucleotides are TGCGCCAGCAGCTCGGGACAAACCCAAGAGACCCAGTACTTC. Translation: CASSSGQTQETQYF.

The rearrangement links TRBV6-6 to TRBJ1-2; D possibly corresponds to TRBD1 (6 bases). The CDR3 runs 15 residues. Germline V gene data show CDR1 as MNHNY and CDR2 as SVGAGI (reference sequence). Trimming cost V 0 bases and J 4 bases, with 12 bases left between them. The CDR3 DNA is TGTGCCAGCAGTTACTCGGACAGTCTCCTCTATGGCTACACCTTC. Translating gives CASSYSDSLLYGYTF.

The chain links TRBV6-5 to TRBJ2-7, with 9 bases matching TRBD1. The CDR3 has 15 residues. V lost 1 base to trimming and J lost 5 bases; unmatched junction nucleotides: 6. Germline V lookup: CDR1 MNHEY, CDR2 SVGAGI. The CDR3 DNA reads as TGTGCCAGCAGTTACTTAGGACAGGGGAACAACGAGCAGTACTTC. Translated, it gives CASSYLGQGNNEQYF.

J is TRBJ1-2 and V is TRBV15, with D tentatively TRBD1 (5 bases). Germline V gene data show CDR1 as LNHNV and CDR2 as YYDKDF (reference sequence). V lost 0 bases and J lost 7, with 18 bases in between. CDR3 length: 16 amino acids. The CDR3 reads CATSRDLGGLGRGYTF. The CDR3, as DNA: TGTGCCACCAGCAGAGATTTGGGGGGGTTAGGACGTGGCTACACCTTC.

This rearrangement joins TRBV12-3 or TRBV12-4 to TRBJ1-2; D possibly corresponds to TRBD1 (5 bases). The CDR3 is 13 amino acids. V lost 5 bases to trimming and J lost 8 bases, with 15 bases between them. CDR3 in DNA: TGTGCCAGCAGTCTCAGGGCCATGGGGGGCTACACCTTC. Translation: CASSLRAMGGYTF.

This clone was found once. The gene calls are TRBV5-1 and TRBJ1-1, with 11 bases aligning to TRBD1. The CDR3 contains 15 residues. Per germline, CDR1 SGHRS and CDR2 YFSETQ. Trimming took 3 bases from V and 6 from J; bases not matched to a gene: 7. The CDR3 bases are TGCGCCAGCAGCTGGACAGGGGGCGTGGTTGCTGAAGCTTTCTTT. It encodes CASSWTGGVVAEAFF.

The V call is TRBV6-5, the J call TRBJ1-2; D gene uncertain. The CDR3 runs to 11 residues. Germline V CDR1 and CDR2: MNHEY, SVGAGI. Trimming left V 7 bases short and J 8 bases short, with 11 bases between. The CDR3 sequence: CASTEEGGYTF. CDR3 sequence (DNA): TGTGCCAGCACCGAGGAAGGCGGCTACACCTTC.

J is TRBJ2-2 and V is TRBV6-2 or TRBV6-3; possibly TRBD2 for D (6 bases). Trimming stripped 4 bases from V and 7 bases from J, with 19 bases between. The CDR3 totals 16 residues. Germline CDR1 is MNHEY and CDR2 is SVGEGT. The CDR3 spells CASSSGLPRPSGELFF. CDR3 nucleotides: TGTGCCAGCAGTTCGGGACTCCCGCGTCCGAGCGGGGAGCTGTTTTTT.

Only a few counts were recorded for this clone. V usage is TRBV7-8 and J usage is TRBJ2-3; 8 nucleotides align to TRBD1. Trimming took 4 bases from V and 3 from J; bases not matched to a gene: 9. The CDR3 covers 16 residues. Germline V gives CDR1 SGHVS, CDR2 FQNEAQ. CDR3 region: CASSSSEWTGTDTQYF. The CDR3, as DNA: TGTGCCAGCAGCTCGTCCGAGTGGACAGGGACAGATACGCAGTATTTT.

The rearrangement uses TRBV5-6 and TRBJ2-1; 13 bases fit TRBD2. This CDR3 has 15 residues. Germline-derived CDR1 and CDR2 are SGHDT and YYEEEE. V lost 4 bases and J lost 5; bases outside the gene matches: 3. Written as DNA, the CDR3 is TGTGCCAGCAGCGGAGGACTAGCGGGAGACAATGAGCAGTTCTTC. Protein product: CASSGGLAGDNEQFF.

This clone was seen only a few times. The chain combines TRBV6-1 with TRBJ2-7; D not certain. V was cut by 1 base and J by 4 bases, with 11 bases left in between. The germline V gene has CDR1 MNHNS and CDR2 SASEGT. The CDR3 runs 14 residues. CDR3 bases: TGTGCCAGCAGTGAAGGGCAGTACCTTTACGAGCAGTACTTC. As protein: CASSEGQYLYEQYF.

This chain uses TRBV2 with TRBJ2-2, with a tentative D call TRBD1 (6 bases). Germline values: CDR1 SNHLY, CDR2 FYNNEI. Trimming removed 4 bases at V and 3 bases at J, with 15 bases between. There are 16 residues in the CDR3. CDR3: CASSVELGTHTGELFF. The CDR3 nucleotides are TGTGCCAGCAGTGTCGAGCTAGGGACACACACCGGGGAGCTGTTTTTT.

This chain joins TRBV6-6 and TRBJ1-4; D not certain. Trimming shortened V by 0 bases and J by 6 bases, and 14 bases separated the two germline ends. CDR3 length: 16 amino acids. In germline, CDR1 is MNHNY, CDR2 SVGAGI (reference sequence). The CDR3 region has the DNA TGTGCCAGCAGTTACTCGCCCTTAAGTTTAGATGAAAAACTGTTTTTT. The encoded protein is CASSYSPLSLDEKLFF.